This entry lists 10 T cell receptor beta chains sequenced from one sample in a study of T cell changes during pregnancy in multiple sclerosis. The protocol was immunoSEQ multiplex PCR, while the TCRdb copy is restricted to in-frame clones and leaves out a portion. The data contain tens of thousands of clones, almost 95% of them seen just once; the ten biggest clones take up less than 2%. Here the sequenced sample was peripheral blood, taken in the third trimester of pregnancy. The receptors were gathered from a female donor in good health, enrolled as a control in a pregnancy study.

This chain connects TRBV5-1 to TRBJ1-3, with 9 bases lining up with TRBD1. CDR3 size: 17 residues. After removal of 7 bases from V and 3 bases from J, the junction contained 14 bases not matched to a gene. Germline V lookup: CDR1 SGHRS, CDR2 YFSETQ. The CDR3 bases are TGCGCCAGCGAAGAGGGATCGGGACAGGGAGTTGGAAACACCATATATTTT. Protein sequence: CASEEGSGQGVGNTIYF.

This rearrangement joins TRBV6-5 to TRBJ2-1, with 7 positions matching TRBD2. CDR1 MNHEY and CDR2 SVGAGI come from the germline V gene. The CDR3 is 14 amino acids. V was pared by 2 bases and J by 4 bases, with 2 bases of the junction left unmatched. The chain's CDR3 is CASSYGGGYNEQFF. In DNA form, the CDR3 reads TGTGCCAGCAGTTACGGGGGGGGGTACAATGAGCAGTTCTTC.

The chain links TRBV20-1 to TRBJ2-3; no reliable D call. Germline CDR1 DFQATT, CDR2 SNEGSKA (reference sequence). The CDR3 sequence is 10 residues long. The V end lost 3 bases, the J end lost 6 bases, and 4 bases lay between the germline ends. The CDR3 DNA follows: TGCAGTGCTAGTCGGGATACGCAGTATTTT. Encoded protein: CSASRDTQYF.

CDR3 protein: CSVTGLAGGLGADTQYF. The CDR3 nucleotides are TGCAGCGTTACGGGACTAGCGGGAGGGTTAGGCGCAGATACGCAGTATTTT. The chain has TRBV29-1 and TRBJ2-3, with TRBD2 identical over 16 bases. Germline assignment: CDR1 SQVTM and CDR2 ANQGSEA. J was trimmed by 4 bases and V by 5 bases; bases with no gene match: 9. The CDR3 consists of 17 residues.

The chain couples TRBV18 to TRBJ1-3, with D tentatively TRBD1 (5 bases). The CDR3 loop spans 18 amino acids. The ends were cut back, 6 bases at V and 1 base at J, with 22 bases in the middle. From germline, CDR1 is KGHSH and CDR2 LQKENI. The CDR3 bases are TGTGCCAGCTCTCCCGCCTTGGAAAGGGGTAGATCTGGAAACACCATATATTTT. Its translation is CASSPALERGRSGNTIYF.

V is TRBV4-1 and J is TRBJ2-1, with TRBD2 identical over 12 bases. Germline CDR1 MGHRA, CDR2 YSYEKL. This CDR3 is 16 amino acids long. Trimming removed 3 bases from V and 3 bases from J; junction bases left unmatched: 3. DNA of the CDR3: TGCGCCAGCAGCCAGCTGGGACTAGCGGGCTACAATGAGCAGTTCTTC. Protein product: CASSQLGLAGYNEQFF.

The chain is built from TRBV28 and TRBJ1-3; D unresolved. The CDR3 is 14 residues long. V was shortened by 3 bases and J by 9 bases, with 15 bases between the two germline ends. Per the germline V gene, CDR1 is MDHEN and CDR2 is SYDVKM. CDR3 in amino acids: CASSFLTGISTIYF. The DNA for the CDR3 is TGTGCCAGCAGTTTTCTTACGGGGATAAGCACCATATATTTT.

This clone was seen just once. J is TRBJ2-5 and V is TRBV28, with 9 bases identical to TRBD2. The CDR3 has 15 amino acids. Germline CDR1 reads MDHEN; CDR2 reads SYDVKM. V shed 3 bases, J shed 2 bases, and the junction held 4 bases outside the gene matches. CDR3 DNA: TGTGCCAGCAGTTTCGCGACTAGCGGACAAGAGACCCAGTACTTC. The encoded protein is CASSFATSGQETQYF.

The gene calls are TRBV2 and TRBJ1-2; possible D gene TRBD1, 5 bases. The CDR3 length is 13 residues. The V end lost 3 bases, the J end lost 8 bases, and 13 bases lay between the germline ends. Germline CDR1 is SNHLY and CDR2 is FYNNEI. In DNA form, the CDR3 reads TGTGCCAGCAGTGAGGAGGGGAGAGGGGGCTACACCTTC. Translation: CASSEEGRGGYTF.

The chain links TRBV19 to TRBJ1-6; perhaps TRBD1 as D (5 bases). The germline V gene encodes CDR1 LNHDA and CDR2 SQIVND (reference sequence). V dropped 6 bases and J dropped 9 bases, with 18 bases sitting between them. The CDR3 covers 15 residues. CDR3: CASREGPLGGSPLHF. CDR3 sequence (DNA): TGTGCCAGTAGGGAGGGCCCGCTGGGGGGTTCACCCCTCCACTTT.